Following are 15 T cell receptor beta chains from one sample sequenced in a study of radiotherapy plus CTLA-4 blockade in lung cancer. Some clones are missing from TCRdb's copy, which holds only in-frame ones; the method was immunoSEQ multiplex PCR. Here the sample spans approximately 90,000 clones, around 82% being singletons. The sequenced sample was peripheral blood, obtained from a patient treated with radiotherapy plus ipilimumab. The receptors stem from a human donor with non-small cell lung cancer who had stable disease on radiotherapy plus ipilimumab.

This chain connects TRBV6-1 to TRBJ1-1; D ambiguous. Trimming took 7 bases from V and 3 from J, leaving 18 bases between them. The germline V gene has CDR1 MNHNS and CDR2 SASEGT. This CDR3 spans 15 amino acids. The DNA for the CDR3 is TGTGCCAGCACCAGACCCGGGTCTGGGGACACTGAAGCTTTCTTT. It encodes CASTRPGSGDTEAFF.

The chain joins TRBV18 to TRBJ2-7; 12 bases agree with TRBD1. V shed 9 bases, J shed 4 bases, and the junction held 7 bases outside the gene matches. This CDR3 has 14 residues. CDR1 is KGHSH, CDR2 LQKENI, per germline. CDR3 amino acids: CASSGQGAEYEQYF. The DNA of the CDR3 is TGTGCCAGTTCGGGACAGGGGGCGGAATACGAGCAGTACTTC.

This chain joins TRBV19 and TRBJ2-3; D gene uncertain. CDR1 is LNHDA and CDR2 is SQIVND in the germline V gene (reference sequence). V gave up 5 bases and J gave up 1 base, with 16 bases separating them. The length of the CDR3 is 16 residues. Here the CDR3 reads CASSPSFHRGTDTQYF. The CDR3 DNA follows: TGTGCCAGTAGTCCCTCCTTTCATCGGGGCACAGATACGCAGTATTTT.

The rearrangement uses TRBV7-3 and TRBJ2-2; 7 bases are a match to TRBD2. The CDR3 consists of 15 residues. The germline V gene has CDR1 SGHTA and CDR2 FQGTGA. V trimming: 1 base; J trimming: 6 bases; junction bases outside the gene matches: 5. DNA of the CDR3: TGTGCCAGCAGCTTAAGCGGGAGTGGTTCCGGGGAGCTGTTTTTT. This gives the protein CASSLSGSGSGELFF. Full variable domain (missing parts from reference TRBV7-3 and TRBJ2-2): GAGVSQTPSNKVTEKGKYVELRCDPISGHTALYWYRQSLGQGPEFLIYFQGTGAADDSGLPNDRFFAVRPEGSVSTLKIQRTERGDSAVYLCASSLSGSGSGELFFGEGSRLTVL.

V is TRBV5-5 and J is TRBJ1-1, with D hard to call. This CDR3 is 13 amino acids long. Germline loops: CDR1 SGHKS, CDR2 YYEKEE (reference sequence). The V end lost 5 bases, the J end lost 7 bases, and 15 bases lay between the germline ends. The CDR3 sequence: CASSFILTVEAFF. CDR3 sequence (DNA): TGTGCCAGCAGTTTCATCCTCACTGTTGAAGCTTTCTTT.

V and J are TRBV18 and TRBJ2-7, with 13 bases matching TRBD2. The CDR3 runs 15 residues. The trim removed 6 bases at V and 2 bases at J, leaving 4 bases unmatched. Germline values: CDR1 KGHSH, CDR2 LQKENI. The CDR3 protein is CASSRLAGGPYEQYF. The CDR3 DNA is TGTGCCAGCTCGCGACTAGCGGGAGGTCCCTACGAGCAGTACTTC.

The chain links TRBV5-4 to TRBJ1-1, with D possibly being TRBD1 (5 bases). The V and J ends lost 5 bases and 1 base respectively, with 12 bases between them. Germline values: CDR1 SGHNT, CDR2 YYREEE (reference sequence). The CDR3 sequence is 14 residues long. The CDR3 loop is CASRNGTANTEAFF. CDR3 DNA: TGTGCCAGCAGAAACGGGACGGCGAACACTGAAGCTTTCTTT.

There are a few counts of this clone. V is TRBV30 and J is TRBJ2-1; perhaps TRBD2 as D (6 bases). V was shortened by 1 base and J by 5 bases, with 18 bases between the two germline ends. The CDR3 contains 16 residues. Germline CDR1 reads GTSNPN; CDR2 reads SVGIG (reference sequence). As DNA, the CDR3 is TGTGCCTGGAGTGCTGGGGTGTGGACTACCGACAATGAGCAGTTCTTC. Protein: CAWSAGVWTTDNEQFF.

The chain carries TRBV6-1 and TRBJ2-5; perhaps TRBD2 as D (6 bases). Germline V lookup: CDR1 MNHNS, CDR2 SASEGT. The V end lost 3 bases, the J end lost 1 base, and 9 bases lay between the germline ends. The CDR3 runs to 14 residues. CDR3 bases: TGTGCCAGCAGTGAGCCGGGACTCCAAGAGACCCAGTACTTC. This codes for CASSEPGLQETQYF.

By proportion, this clone is medium-sized. The J gene is TRBJ1-3, the V gene TRBV5-1, with a tentative D call TRBD1 (6 bases). The CDR3 is 16 residues long. In germline, CDR1 is SGHRS, CDR2 YFSETQ. Trimming stripped 4 bases from V and 3 bases from J, with 17 bases between. CDR3 loop: CASSRETGRRGNTIYF. The CDR3 coding sequence is TGCGCCAGCAGCCGCGAGACAGGCCGGCGTGGAAACACCATATATTTT.

The chain is built from TRBV13 and TRBJ1-4, with D perhaps matching TRBD1 (5 bases). Germline CDR1 is PRHDT and CDR2 is FYEKMQ (reference sequence). V shed 1 base and J shed 8 bases, with 11 bases lying between them. The CDR3 has 14 residues. CDR3 nucleotides: TGTGCCAGCAGCTTAGAAAGACGGGGGGAAAAACTGTTTTTT. It encodes CASSLERRGEKLFF.

This chain connects TRBV6-5 to TRBJ2-5; D gene uncertain. V was shortened by 3 bases and J by 7 bases, with 15 bases between the two germline ends. The CDR3 has 14 amino acids. Germline assignment: CDR1 MNHEY and CDR2 SVGAGI. CDR3 protein: CASSYSGTPGTQYF. The CDR3 DNA follows: TGTGCCAGCAGTTATAGTGGAACCCCCGGGACCCAGTACTTC.

The J gene is TRBJ1-6, the V gene TRBV5-1; D is possibly TRBD1 (6 bases). The CDR3 loop spans 15 amino acids. V gave up 0 bases and J gave up 9 bases, with 13 bases separating them. Germline V gene data show CDR1 as SGHRS and CDR2 as YFSETQ. The CDR3: CASSLEGGRGSPLHF. The CDR3 coding sequence is TGCGCCAGCAGCTTGGAGGGGGGCCGCGGTTCACCCCTCCACTTT.

This chain joins TRBV4-2 and TRBJ2-3; D remains ambiguous. Trimming shortened V by 0 bases and J by 3 bases, and 7 bases separated the two germline ends. CDR1 and CDR2 from the germline V gene are LGHNA and YNFKEQ. The CDR3 totals 14 residues. CDR3 protein: CASSQEILTDTQYF. The CDR3 nucleotides are TGTGCCAGCAGCCAAGAGATCCTAACAGATACGCAGTATTTT.

V gene TRBV27 combines with J gene TRBJ2-2; the match to TRBD1 covers 7 bases. The CDR3 totals 17 residues. V lost 2 bases and J lost 5; bases outside the gene matches: 11. Germline V gene sequence: CDR1 MNHEY, CDR2 SMNVEV (reference sequence). CDR3 sequence: CASSLTLTGQGTGELFF. The CDR3 DNA reads TGTGCCAGCAGTTTAACCCTGACAGGGCAAGGAACCGGGGAGCTGTTTTTT.